The 9 T cell receptor beta chains given below trace back to one sample, sequenced in a study of T cell responses to AZD1222 COVID-19 vaccine. TCRdb's copy holds only in-frame clones and misses some; the assay was immunoSEQ multiplex PCR. The data contain about 160,000 clones, 80% to 90% of them singletons. The sample was peripheral blood, taken on day 0 of AZD1222 vaccination. These receptors were taken from an adult in good health.

This clone was recorded once. This sequence joins TRBV5-5 and TRBJ2-4; D may be TRBD2 (6 bases). Between the trimmed V and J ends, which lost 0 bases and 3 bases, there was a span of 13 bases. CDR3 length: 16 residues. Germline V lookup: CDR1 SGHKS, CDR2 YYEKEE (reference sequence). CDR3 bases: TGTGCCAGCAGCTTGGGGGGCGGGGTTCGCAAAAACATTCAGTACTTC. Encoded protein: CASSLGGGVRKNIQYF.

The chain is built from TRBV12-3 or TRBV12-4 and TRBJ1-5; D remains unclear. V was trimmed by 1 base and J by 5 bases, leaving 6 bases between them. The CDR3 loop spans 13 amino acids. The DNA for the CDR3 is TGTGCCAGCAGTTTAGGGGGTTATCAGCCCCAGCATTTT. Encoded protein: CASSLGGYQPQHF.

This CDR3 reads CASSRGPSGAYEQYF. CDR3 DNA: TGTGCCAGTAGTAGGGGGCCGAGTGGGGCCTACGAGCAGTACTTC. This chain connects TRBV19 to TRBJ2-7, with D possibly TRBD1 on 6 matching bases. Germline-derived CDR1 and CDR2 are LNHDA and SQIVND (reference sequence). This CDR3 spans 15 amino acids. The ends were cut back, 4 bases at V and 2 bases at J, with 15 bases in the middle.

This clone was counted once. This chain connects TRBV3-1 (or the pseudogene TRBV3-2) to TRBJ2-7; TRBD2 aligns across 12 bases. CDR1 is LGHDT, CDR2 YNNKEL, per germline (reference sequence). After removal of 5 bases from V and 3 bases from J, the junction contained 5 bases not matched to a gene. The CDR3 is made up of 15 amino acids. The CDR3, as DNA: TGTGCCAGCAGCGAAACTAGCGGGGGGTACTACGAGCAGTACTTC. Translation gives CASSETSGGYYEQYF.

The chain is built from TRBV5-1 and TRBJ1-5; D is unclear. Trimming pared 4 bases from V and 0 bases from J, leaving 11 bases between. CDR1 and CDR2 from the germline V gene are SGHRS and YFSETQ. The CDR3 has 15 amino acids. CDR3 residues: CASSPTGHSNQPQHF. Here the CDR3 DNA reads TGCGCCAGCAGCCCAACCGGGCATAGCAATCAGCCCCAGCATTTT.

This rearrangement joins TRBV10-3 to TRBJ1-3; TRBD1 is a possible D gene (6 bases). CDR3 size: 14 residues. Trimming took off 2 bases at V and 6 bases at J, with 11 bases between the two ends. Germline CDR1 ENHRY, CDR2 SYGVKD. CDR3 loop: CAISEVAGENTIYF. The CDR3 coding sequence is TGTGCCATCAGTGAGGTGGCAGGGGAAAACACCATATATTTT.

The chain links TRBV27 to TRBJ2-7; TRBD1 matches at 8 bases. The junction had 6 bases not matched to a gene; V was cut back by 3 bases and J by 2 bases. Germline loops: CDR1 MNHEY, CDR2 SMNVEV (reference sequence). The CDR3 length is 15 residues. The CDR3 DNA is TGTGCCAGCAGTTTTCTCGGACAGGGCCCCTACGAGCAGTACTTC. Protein product: CASSFLGQGPYEQYF.

The V and J genes are TRBV5-1 and TRBJ1-6; no clear D. V shed 2 bases and J shed 8 bases, with 14 bases lying between them. In germline, CDR1 is SGHRS, CDR2 YFSETQ. This CDR3 has 15 residues. The DNA for the CDR3 is TGCGCCAGCAGCTTCTCTCCAGGAGATCATTCACCCCTCCACTTT. It codes for CASSFSPGDHSPLHF. Complete variable domain (other parts from reference TRBV5-1 and TRBJ1-6): KAGVTQTPRYLIKTRGQQVTLSCSPISGHRSVSWYQQTPGQGLQFLFEYFSETQRNKGNFPGRFSGRQFSNSRSEMNVSTLELGDSALYLCASSFSPGDHSPLHFGNGTRLTVT.

This clone appeared once. J is TRBJ1-1 and V is TRBV5-1; the match to TRBD1 covers 7 bases. Germline values: CDR1 SGHRS, CDR2 YFSETQ. V lost 0 bases and J lost 5; bases outside the gene matches: 7. This CDR3 is 15 amino acids long. CDR3 sequence: CASSLGPGQRTEAFF. As DNA, the CDR3 is TGCGCCAGCAGCTTGGGACCGGGACAGAGGACTGAAGCTTTCTTT. The full variable domain, rest sourced from reference TRBV5-1 and TRBJ1-1, is KAGVTQTPRYLIKTRGQQVTLSCSPISGHRSVSWYQQTPGQGLQFLFEYFSETQRNKGNFPGRFSGRQFSNSRSEMNVSTLELGDSALYLCASSLGPGQRTEAFFGQGTRLTVV.